This entry describes one TCR beta chain. Its antigen is currently unknown. Trimming removed 5 bases at V and 8 bases at J, with 18 bases between. This CDR3 comprises 14 residues. CDR1 is SNHLY, CDR2 FYNNEI, per germline. Assay used: immunoSEQ multiplex PCR; TCRdb lists only in-frame clones, some missing. The sample has around 61,000 clones, 92% seen once. This specimen belongs to a study of cytomegalovirus exposure and HLA in healthy donors. Across the whole study: According to later analysis, the same platform produced the 120 validation and 600 to 800 first-cohort repertoires. Study-level results: The study labeled 170 or so TCR beta chains cytomegalovirus-associated.

The sequence came from a man between 18 and 35 years old in good health and CMV-seropositive. This sequence joins TRBV2 and TRBJ1-2; the D is unclear. Material for sequencing was PBMCs. CDR3 sequence (DNA): TGTGCCAGCAGTCCTATGGGAGAAAGTCGGGGCTACACCTTC. Its translation: CASSPMGESRGYTF.